A single sample is the source of the 16 T cell receptor beta chains below, sequenced in a study of T cells in Graves' hyperthyroidism and ophthalmopathy. Using RNA transcripts as the source, TCR beta CDR3 regions were amplified. HTBI primers were used for first-round RT-PCR of the TCR CDR3. TCRdb independently ran MiXCR on the multiplex PCR reads; one entry per CDR3 protein. Of about 560,000 distinct CDR3 sequences detected, around 17% appear once; the ten largest clones hold approximately 20%. Sequenced sample: blood. The receptors stem from a woman between 18 and 29 years old with Graves' hyperthyroidism.

This clonotype was seen many times. The J gene is TRBJ1-1, the V gene TRBV3-1; D possibly corresponds to TRBD1 (5 bases). Trimming removed 4 bases at V and 7 bases at J, with 13 bases between. Germline V gene sequence: CDR1 LGHDT, CDR2 YNNKEL (reference sequence). The CDR3 is made up of 13 amino acids. The CDR3 sequence is CASSPGTSIEAFF. DNA of the CDR3: TGTGCCAGCAGCCCGGGGACGTCGATTGAAGCTTTCTTT.

At least ten counts were recorded for this clonotype. V usage is TRBV12-3 or TRBV12-4 and J usage is TRBJ1-6, with D unclear. The CDR3 is made up of 14 amino acids. V lost 3 bases, J lost 8 bases, and 11 bases lay in between. The CDR3 DNA is TGTGCCAGCAGTTTGTACTCTGTGGATTCACCCCTCCACTTT. It specifies CASSLYSVDSPLHF.

The chain couples TRBV29-1 to TRBJ2-5; TRBD1 matches 9 bases. The CDR3 extends over 11 amino acids. From germline, CDR1 is SQVTM and CDR2 ANQGSEA. Germline trimming cut 7 bases from V and 7 bases from J; bases unmatched to any gene: 4. In DNA, the CDR3 is TGCAGCGAAAGACAGGGGGGGACCCAGTACTTC. Translating it yields CSERQGGTQYF.

The rearrangement uses TRBV6-1 and TRBJ2-3; D gene ambiguous. The CDR3 loop spans 15 amino acids. Germline loops: CDR1 MNHNS, CDR2 SASEGT. V lost 5 bases to trimming and J lost 0 bases, with 12 bases between them. CDR3 in amino acids: CASSRRPFSTDTQYF. In DNA, the CDR3 is TGTGCCAGCAGTCGTCGACCCTTTAGCACAGATACGCAGTATTTT.

V usage is TRBV6-2 or TRBV6-3 and J usage is TRBJ2-1, with TRBD1 matching 7 bases. This CDR3 is built from 16 residues. Germline V CDR1 and CDR2: MNHEY, SVGEGT. Trimming removed 4 bases from V and 0 bases from J; junction bases left unmatched: 6. CDR3 region: CASSSETGLSYNEQFF. CDR3 bases: TGTGCCAGCAGTTCAGAGACAGGGCTCTCCTACAATGAGCAGTTCTTC.

This clonotype was observed at least ten times. The chain joins TRBV6-5 to TRBJ1-1; D is unresolved. The CDR3 contains 18 residues. CDR1 and CDR2 (germline): MNHEY, SVGAGI. The V gene lost 0 bases and the J gene lost 1 base, with 18 bases spanning the gap. CDR3 sequence (DNA): TGTGCCAGCAGTTACTCCACATACCGGACCGGGAGGAACACTGAAGCTTTCTTT. Its protein is CASSYSTYRTGRNTEAFF.

This clonotype was detected a few times. J is TRBJ2-7 and V is TRBV28; weak D call: TRBD2 (7 bases). The CDR3 has 16 amino acids. The V gene lost 5 bases and the J gene lost 7 bases, with 24 bases spanning the gap. Germline loops: CDR1 MDHEN, CDR2 SYDVKM. This CDR3 is CASSPRIGRGLVEQYF. The CDR3 DNA reads as TGTGCCAGCAGTCCCCGCATTGGGCGGGGGCTTGTGGAGCAGTACTTC. Looking up the rest from reference TRBV28 and TRBJ2-7 gives the full variable domain: DVKVTQSSRYLVKRTGEKVFLECVQDMDHENMFWYRQDPGLGLRLIYFSYDVKMKEKGDIPEGYSVSREKKERFSLILESASTNQTSMYLCASSPRIGRGLVEQYFGPGTRLTVT.

The sample holds many counts of this clonotype. The chain is built from TRBV11-2 and TRBJ2-3; D remains ambiguous. This CDR3 spans 15 amino acids. V was clipped by 1 base and J by 3 bases, with 11 bases between them. Germline CDR1 SGHAT, CDR2 FQNNGV. Written as DNA, the CDR3 is TGTGCCAGCAGCTTAGGATCGGTGCTTACAGATACGCAGTATTTT. The encoded protein is CASSLGSVLTDTQYF.

This CDR3 is CASSFSGTSPEQYF. In DNA, the CDR3 is TGTGCCAGCAGTTTCTCCGGGACTTCTCCTGAGCAGTACTTC. J is TRBJ2-7 and V is TRBV27, with D tentatively TRBD2 (6 bases). The germline CDR1 and CDR2 sequences are MNHEY and SMNVEV (reference sequence). Trimming pared 3 bases from V and 7 bases from J, leaving 16 bases between. The CDR3 runs 14 residues.

This clonotype was picked up many times. V gene TRBV7-8 combines with J gene TRBJ2-3; D is undetermined. The CDR3 has 13 residues. The germline V and J ends were trimmed by 1 base and 6 bases, with 8 bases remaining between them. Germline CDR1 is SGHVS and CDR2 is FQNEAQ. CDR3 region: CASSLGTYDTQYF. CDR3 bases: TGTGCCAGCAGCTTAGGCACGTACGATACGCAGTATTTT.

J is TRBJ2-1 and V is TRBV5-1, with D perhaps matching TRBD2 (6 bases). Trimming took off 0 bases at V and 8 bases at J, with 18 bases between the two ends. CDR1 is SGHRS, CDR2 YFSETQ, per germline. This CDR3 comprises 16 residues. The DNA of the CDR3 is TGCGCCAGCAGCTTGGCAGGGCGGGGCCTGGGGGATGAGCAGTTCTTC. It yields the protein CASSLAGRGLGDEQFF.

This clonotype occurred many times. The V call is TRBV20-1, the J call TRBJ2-3; the D gene is possibly TRBD2 (6 bases). The V and J ends lost 0 bases and 3 bases respectively, with 13 bases between them. Germline V gene data show CDR1 as DFQATT and CDR2 as SNEGSKA (reference sequence). The CDR3 has 15 residues. CDR3 in amino acids: CSARDTGTSTDTQYF. The CDR3 bases are TGCAGTGCTAGAGATACCGGGACTTCTACAGATACGCAGTATTTT.

V and J are TRBV12-3 or TRBV12-4 and TRBJ1-2; no clear D gene. Trimming pared 3 bases from V and 6 bases from J, leaving 11 bases between. This CDR3 spans 13 amino acids. The CDR3: CASSFNLLNGYTF. DNA for the CDR3: TGTGCCAGCAGTTTCAATTTGTTGAATGGCTACACCTTC.

The chain uses TRBV30 and TRBJ1-5; TRBD1 matches at 7 bases. The CDR3 spans 17 residues. V lost 0 bases, J lost 3 bases, and 11 bases stayed unmatched. Germline-derived CDR1 and CDR2 are GTSNPN and SVGIG (reference sequence). CDR3: CAWSVGLTGSINQPQHF. CDR3 DNA: TGTGCCTGGAGTGTCGGTTTGACAGGGTCGATCAATCAGCCCCAGCATTTT.

This chain's CDR3 is CAISEPGTGREKLFF. The CDR3 region has the DNA TGTGCCATCAGTGAGCCGGGGACAGGGAGAGAAAAACTGTTTTTT. V and J are TRBV10-3 and TRBJ1-4; 9 nucleotides line up with TRBD1. Germline trimming cut 2 bases from V and 8 bases from J; bases unmatched to any gene: 6. The CDR3 extends over 15 amino acids. CDR1 ENHRY and CDR2 SYGVKD come from the germline V gene.

This clonotype was picked up a small number of times. V usage is TRBV7-9 and J usage is TRBJ2-4; perhaps TRBD1 as D (6 bases). Trimming shortened V by 3 bases and J by 1 base, and 10 bases separated the two germline ends. This CDR3 comprises 15 residues. The germline V gene encodes CDR1 SEHNR and CDR2 FQNEAQ (reference sequence). This CDR3 is CASSFTDRAKNIQYF. The CDR3, as DNA: TGTGCCAGCAGCTTCACTGACAGGGCCAAAAACATTCAGTACTTC. Full variable domain (remainder filled in from reference TRBV7-9 and TRBJ2-4): DTGVSQNPRHKITKRGQNVTFRCDPISEHNRLYWYRQTLGQGPEFLTYFQNEAQLEKSRLLSDRFSAERPKGSFSTLEIQRTEQGDSAMYLCASSFTDRAKNIQYFGAGTRLSVL.